What follows describes a single T cell receptor (beta chain). Profiling relied on immunoSEQ multiplex PCR, and the TCRdb table lists in-frame clones only, not all of them. The data show roughly 39,000 clones, about nine tenths seen once. This specimen belongs to a study of T cell changes during pregnancy in multiple sclerosis. CDR3 size: 15 residues. V dropped 1 base and J dropped 2; count of bases not matched to a gene: 2. Germline-derived CDR1 and CDR2 are SGHVS and FQNEAQ. The material sequenced was CD4+ T cells from peripheral blood mononuclear cells, taken in the first trimester of pregnancy. This TCR came from a female donor in good health, enrolled as a control in a pregnancy study. This chain links TRBV7-8 with TRBJ2-7, with 10 bases lining up with TRBD1. The CDR3 protein is CASSLGDRGTYEQYF. For the CDR3, the DNA is TGTGCCAGCAGCTTAGGGGACAGGGGCACCTACGAGCAGTACTTC.